Presented here are 31 T cell receptor beta chains from one specimen sequenced in a study of identical twins. TCRdb used MiXCR to reprocess the 5' RACE reads, holding one entry per CDR3 protein. The table lists 200,000 to 300,000 distinct CDR3 sequences, approximately 7% of them singletons. These same data were also listed under a study on yellow fever vaccine responses in identical twins.

Material: memory (CD45RO+) T cells sorted from blood. The source of these receptors is a woman aged 18-29 years in good health.

This sequence joins TRBV6-5 and TRBJ2-3; D remains ambiguous. V lost 4 bases to trimming and J lost 3 bases, with 14 bases between them. The CDR3 has 15 amino acids. Germline V gene sequence: CDR1 MNHEY, CDR2 SVGAGI. The CDR3 protein is CASSSPRKGTDTQYF. The CDR3 coding sequence is TGTGCCAGCAGTTCTCCCCGAAAGGGAACAGATACGCAGTATTTT.

This clonotype was detected only a few times. This chain joins TRBV20-1 and TRBJ1-1, with a possible D match to TRBD1 (6 bases). CDR1 and CDR2 from the germline V gene are DFQATT and SNEGSKA (reference sequence). The CDR3 spans 13 residues. V lost 4 bases, J lost 2 bases, and 11 bases lay in between. The CDR3 bases are TGCAGTGCTAAGGGACACTTCAACACTGAAGCTTTCTTT. Its translation is CSAKGHFNTEAFF.

This clonotype was detected many times. The rearrangement joins TRBV29-1 to TRBJ2-3; 11 bases line up with TRBD2. V shed 3 bases, J shed 7 bases, and the junction held 9 bases outside the gene matches. Germline V lookup: CDR1 SQVTM, CDR2 ANQGSEA. This CDR3 contains 15 residues. CDR3 sequence (DNA): TGCAGCGTTGAGGAAATAGCGGGAGGGATATATACGCAGTATTTT. It is translated as CSVEEIAGGIYTQYF.

This clonotype was seen many times. The chain has TRBV4-2 and TRBJ2-5; TRBD2 might be the D (7 bases). The CDR3 is made up of 15 amino acids. V gave up 1 base and J gave up 5 bases, with 14 bases separating them. The germline CDR1 and CDR2 sequences are LGHNA and YNFKEQ. This CDR3 is CASSQVVGGGETQYF. The CDR3 DNA reads TGTGCCAGCAGCCAAGTGGTAGGGGGAGGGGAGACCCAGTACTTC.

V is TRBV7-6 and J is TRBJ2-7; D may be TRBD1 or TRBD2 (6 bases each). V dropped 5 bases and J dropped 3 bases, with 14 bases sitting between them. Germline lookup yields CDR1 SGHVS and CDR2 FNYEAQ. The CDR3 extends over 14 amino acids. CDR3 in DNA: TGTGCCAGCAGCCCAGGGGCGGGGTTCTACGAGCAGTACGTC. It yields the protein CASSPGAGFYEQYV.

This clonotype was recorded many times. CDR3 bases: TGTGCCAGCAGTTATAGGACAGGCCTAGGCAATGAGCAGTTCTTC. Protein sequence: CASSYRTGLGNEQFF. The V call is TRBV7-2, the J call TRBJ2-1; 7 bases map to TRBD1. The CDR3 has 15 residues. With V trimmed by 6 bases and J by 6 bases, 11 bases remained unmatched. Per germline, CDR1 SGHTA and CDR2 FQGNSA.

This clonotype showed up many times. The chain is built from TRBV4-2 and TRBJ2-1; 13 positions agree with TRBD2. In germline, CDR1 is LGHNA, CDR2 YNFKEQ. Unmatched junction bases numbered 6, after V lost 4 bases and J lost 0 bases. This CDR3 has 18 amino acids. CDR3 bases: TGTGCCAGCAGCCGGGGGACTAGCGGGATGGGCTCCTACAATGAGCAGTTCTTC. This translates into CASSRGTSGMGSYNEQFF.

This clonotype was observed a few times. The V gene is TRBV3-1, the J gene TRBJ2-2; 11 nucleotides agree with TRBD2. The germline gives CDR1 LGHDT, CDR2 YNNKEL (reference sequence). The CDR3 has 16 residues. With 4 bases clipped from V and 1 base from J, the junction kept 2 bases outside the gene matches. The CDR3 sequence: CASSRTSGRNTGELFF. CDR3 sequence (DNA): TGTGCCAGCAGCCGAACTAGCGGGAGGAACACCGGGGAGCTGTTTTTT. The full variable domain, completed using reference TRBV3-1 and TRBJ2-2, is DTAVSQTPKYLVTQMGNDKSIKCEQNLGHDTMYWYKQDSKKFLKIMFSYNNKELIINETVPNRFSPKSPDKAHLNLHINSLELGDSAVYFCASSRTSGRNTGELFFGEGSRLTVL.

This clonotype was seen at least ten times. This chain links TRBV7-9 with TRBJ2-1, with 11 bases matching TRBD2. CDR3 length: 16 residues. Germline V gene data show CDR1 as SEHNR and CDR2 as FQNEAQ (reference sequence). Trimming removed 5 bases from V and 8 bases from J; junction bases left unmatched: 11. The CDR3 loop is CASSRTIAGGPDEQFF. In DNA form, the CDR3 reads TGTGCCAGCAGCCGAACCATAGCGGGAGGGCCTGATGAGCAGTTCTTC.

The chain combines TRBV18 with TRBJ1-2; D gene unclear. The CDR3 totals 15 residues. The V end was cut by 4 bases, the J end by 2 bases, with 14 bases between. CDR1 KGHSH and CDR2 LQKENI come from the germline V gene. DNA for the CDR3: TGTGCCAGCTCACGAATAAAGACGGCAAACTATGGCTACACCTTC. This translates into CASSRIKTANYGYTF.

This clonotype was counted many times. The J gene is TRBJ2-1, the V gene TRBV10-3; perhaps TRBD2 as D (5 bases). CDR3 length equals 16 residues. V lost 3 bases and J lost 7, with 19 bases in between. The V gene's germline CDR1 is ENHRY and CDR2 SYGVKD. Written as DNA, the CDR3 is TGTGCCATCAGTGATGAATTGGGAGTGCTAAGGAATGAGCAGTTCTTC. Translation: CAISDELGVLRNEQFF.

The gene calls are TRBV14 and TRBJ2-2, with no clear D. The CDR3 is 13 residues long. V lost 1 base and J lost 9, with 9 bases in between. Germline CDR1 reads SGHDN; CDR2 reads FVKESK. The CDR3 nucleotides are TGTGCCAGCAGCCAAGTCTCGGCCAGGGAGCTGTTTTTT. This encodes CASSQVSARELFF.

V usage is TRBV28 and J usage is TRBJ2-1, with 7 bases identical to TRBD2. Germline CDR1 reads MDHEN; CDR2 reads SYDVKM. This CDR3 contains 13 residues. The trim removed 4 bases at V and 6 bases at J, leaving 3 bases unmatched. This CDR3 is CASSSGLVNEQFF. The CDR3 bases are TGTGCCAGCAGTTCCGGACTAGTCAATGAGCAGTTCTTC.

The chain recombines TRBV20-1 with TRBJ1-1, with D perhaps TRBD1 (5 bases). V shed 3 bases and J shed 5 bases, with 13 bases lying between them. The CDR3 runs to 13 residues. Germline CDR1 and CDR2: DFQATT and SNEGSKA (reference sequence). CDR3 region: CSARGEFETEAFF. The DNA of the CDR3 is TGCAGTGCTAGGGGGGAATTTGAAACTGAAGCTTTCTTT.

This clonotype showed up many times. This chain links TRBV28 with TRBJ2-7; D is possibly TRBD1 or TRBD2 (5 bases each). Germline V gene lookup returns CDR1 MDHEN and CDR2 SYDVKM. V was trimmed by 3 bases and J by 0 bases, leaving 12 bases between them. CDR3 size: 15 residues. The DNA of the CDR3 is TGTGCCAGCAGTTTGGGGGTCGACCCCTCCTACGAGCAGTACGTC. Translating it yields CASSLGVDPSYEQYV.

This clonotype showed up many times. This chain uses TRBV7-9 with TRBJ2-1, with 9 bases matching TRBD2. This CDR3 region has 14 residues. The V segment lost 10 bases and the J segment 7 bases; nucleotides outside the gene matches: 11. Germline assignment: CDR1 SEHNR and CDR2 FQNEAQ (reference sequence). CDR3 nucleotide sequence: TGTGCCATCCTCGTAGCGGGAGATAGGAATGAGCAGTTCTTC. It specifies CAILVAGDRNEQFF. Full variable domain (missing parts from reference TRBV7-9 and TRBJ2-1): DTGVSQNPRHKITKRGQNVTFRCDPISEHNRLYWYRQTLGQGPEFLTYFQNEAQLEKSRLLSDRFSAERPKGSFSTLEIQRTEQGDSAMYLCAILVAGDRNEQFFGPGTRLTVL.

V is TRBV5-6 and J is TRBJ2-1; the D gene is possibly TRBD2 (6 bases). The germline V gene has CDR1 SGHDT and CDR2 YYEEEE. V was pared by 4 bases and J by 6 bases, with 14 bases between. The CDR3 extends over 14 amino acids. The CDR3 protein is CASSKLSGSNEQFF. CDR3 nucleotide sequence: TGTGCCAGCAGCAAACTTAGCGGAAGCAATGAGCAGTTCTTC.

At least ten counts were recorded for this clonotype. The gene calls are TRBV10-3 and TRBJ2-1; D is possibly TRBD2 (5 bases). Trimming shortened V by 3 bases and J by 12 bases, and 15 bases separated the two germline ends. The germline gives CDR1 ENHRY, CDR2 SYGVKD. This CDR3 is built from 13 residues. CDR3 nucleotides: TGTGCCATCAGTGAAGACGGTGAAAGCGGGCAGTTCTTC. This translates into CAISEDGESGQFF.

In this sample, this clonotype turned up a few times. J is TRBJ2-5 and V is TRBV14, with TRBD1 identical over 8 bases. The CDR3 extends over 14 amino acids. Trimming removed 4 bases from V and 4 bases from J; junction bases left unmatched: 5. Germline loops: CDR1 SGHDN, CDR2 FVKESK. The CDR3 region is CASSRQGRGETQYF. CDR3 DNA: TGTGCCAGCAGCCGACAGGGGAGAGGAGAGACCCAGTACTTC. Complete variable domain (other parts from reference TRBV14 and TRBJ2-5): EAGVTQFPSHSVIEKGQTVTLRCDPISGHDNLYWYRRVMGKEIKFLLHFVKESKQDESGMPNNRFLAERTGGTYSTLKVQPAELEDSGVYFCASSRQGRGETQYFGPGTRLLVL.

This clonotype has a count of ten or more. V gene TRBV12-3 or TRBV12-4 combines with J gene TRBJ1-6; D call uncertain. With 3 bases removed from V and 0 bases from J, the gap between germline ends came to 3 bases. The CDR3 sequence is 14 residues long. CDR3 in amino acids: CASSLSSYNSPLHF. DNA of the CDR3: TGTGCCAGCAGTTTGAGCTCCTATAATTCACCCCTCCACTTT.

In this sample, this clonotype turned up many times. The gene calls are TRBV5-1 and TRBJ2-7; 12 bases align to TRBD1. V lost 3 bases to trimming and J lost 7 bases; unmatched junction nucleotides: 5. Germline-derived CDR1 and CDR2 are SGHRS and YFSETQ. This CDR3 region has 14 residues. The CDR3 DNA reads TGCGCCAGCAGCTCGGGACAGGGGGCTCGGGAGCAGTACTTC. Protein product: CASSSGQGAREQYF. Complete variable domain (other parts from reference TRBV5-1 and TRBJ2-7): KAGVTQTPRYLIKTRGQQVTLSCSPISGHRSVSWYQQTPGQGLQFLFEYFSETQRNKGNFPGRFSGRQFSNSRSEMNVSTLELGDSALYLCASSSGQGAREQYFGPGTRLTVT.

This clonotype has just a few counts. The DNA for the CDR3 is TGCGCCAGCAGCCAAACCGGGACAGGGTTCACAGATACGCAGTATTTT. Its translation: CASSQTGTGFTDTQYF. This chain links TRBV4-1 with TRBJ2-3; 9 bases line up with TRBD1. V dropped 2 bases and J dropped 2; count of bases not matched to a gene: 5. The V gene's germline CDR1 is MGHRA and CDR2 YSYEKL. The CDR3 is 16 amino acids.

The J gene is TRBJ2-4, the V gene TRBV2; D is ambiguous. Trimming removed 7 bases at V and 0 bases at J, with 10 bases between. The CDR3 is 14 residues long. Germline loops: CDR1 SNHLY, CDR2 FYNNEI. CDR3 DNA: TGTGCCAGCAACCTAGGGATAGCCAAAAACATTCAGTACTTC. This codes for CASNLGIAKNIQYF.

This clonotype showed up just a few times. The J gene is TRBJ2-3, the V gene TRBV2; D is ambiguous. V was trimmed by 3 bases and J by 4 bases, leaving 8 bases between them. This CDR3 spans 13 amino acids. Germline CDR1 and CDR2: SNHLY and FYNNEI. The CDR3 region is CASSEIQPDTQYF. The CDR3, as DNA: TGTGCCAGCAGTGAGATTCAGCCAGATACGCAGTATTTT.

This clonotype has just a few counts. The chain couples TRBV20-1 to TRBJ1-3; D remains unclear. CDR1 is DFQATT, CDR2 SNEGSKA, per germline (reference sequence). Trimming stripped 3 bases from V and 1 base from J, with 10 bases between. The CDR3 has 14 residues. CDR3 bases: TGCAGTGCTAGGGGCAGCGAATCTGGAAACACCATATATTTT. As protein: CSARGSESGNTIYF.

This clonotype has at least ten counts. CDR3 sequence (DNA): TGTGCCAGCAGCCAAGTTGGACAGAATCAGCCCCAGCATTTT. It codes for CASSQVGQNQPQHF. The J gene is TRBJ1-5, the V gene TRBV3-1, with D possibly being TRBD1 (6 bases). Germline-derived CDR1 and CDR2 are LGHDT and YNNKEL (reference sequence). This CDR3 is 14 amino acids long. The V end was cut by 1 base, the J end by 4 bases, with 8 bases between.

This clonotype was seen a handful of times. The chain couples TRBV25-1 to TRBJ1-2; D call uncertain. Germline CDR1 is MGHDK and CDR2 is SYGVNS. Trimming pared 4 bases from V and 3 bases from J, leaving 9 bases between. The CDR3 extends over 13 amino acids. The chain's CDR3 is CASSASGYYGYTF. CDR3 nucleotide sequence: TGTGCCAGCAGTGCGTCGGGGTACTATGGCTACACCTTC.

Concerning this clonotype: Because the CDR3 is missing its conserved closing phenylalanine or tryptophan, this is likely a read error. The chain employs TRBV7-9 and TRBJ2-4, with D perhaps TRBD2 (6 bases). Germline V CDR1 and CDR2: SEHNR, FQNEAQ (reference sequence). The CDR3 extends over 14 amino acids. CDR3 nucleotide sequence: TGTGCCAGCAGCTTAACTAGCACCAACAACATTCAGTACATC. Amino acid sequence: CASSLTSTNNIQYI.

The sample holds a few counts of this clonotype. V and J are TRBV19 and TRBJ2-1; D is uncertain. The germline CDR1 and CDR2 sequences are LNHDA and SQIVND (reference sequence). CDR3 size: 16 residues. Trimming cost V 0 bases and J 0 bases, with 9 bases left between them. In DNA form, the CDR3 reads TGTGCCAGTAGTATAGACGGCGGCAACTCCTACAATGAGCAGTTCTTC. It specifies CASSIDGGNSYNEQFF.

The chain joins TRBV2 to TRBJ2-1, with D unresolved. Per germline, CDR1 SNHLY and CDR2 FYNNEI. This CDR3 has 11 residues. V was cut by 8 bases and J by 5 bases, with 7 bases left in between. Here the CDR3 reads CASAADNEQFF. For the CDR3, the DNA is TGTGCCAGCGCCGCGGACAATGAGCAGTTCTTC.

This clonotype was recorded many times. The chain has TRBV24-1 and TRBJ2-3, with no clear D. Germline V CDR1 and CDR2: KGHDR, SFDVKD. The CDR3 spans 17 residues. With 6 bases removed from V and 0 bases from J, the gap between germline ends came to 18 bases. In DNA, the CDR3 is TGTGCCACCAGTTCGGTGACCGACCAATTTAGCACAGATACGCAGTATTTT. Its translation: CATSSVTDQFSTDTQYF.